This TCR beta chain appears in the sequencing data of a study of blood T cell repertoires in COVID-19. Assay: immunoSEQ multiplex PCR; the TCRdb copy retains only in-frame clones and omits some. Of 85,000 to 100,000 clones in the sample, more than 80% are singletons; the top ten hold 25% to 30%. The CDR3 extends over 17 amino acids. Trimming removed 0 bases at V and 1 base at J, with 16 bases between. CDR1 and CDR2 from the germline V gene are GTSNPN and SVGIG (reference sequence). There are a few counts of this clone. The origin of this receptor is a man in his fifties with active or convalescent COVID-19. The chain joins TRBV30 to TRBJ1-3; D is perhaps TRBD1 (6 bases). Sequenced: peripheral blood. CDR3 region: CAWSVLGGGTSGNTIYF. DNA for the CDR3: TGTGCCTGGAGTGTACTGGGCGGGGGGACATCTGGAAACACCATATATTTT.